Following are 29 T cell receptor beta chains from one sample sequenced in a study of T cell responses to AZD1222 COVID-19 vaccine. Method: immunoSEQ multiplex PCR; TCRdb's copy keeps in-frame clones and lacks some. The table records 150,000 to 170,000 clones, around 90% of them present only once. This specimen was peripheral blood, taken on day 0 of AZD1222 vaccination. The receptors here all came from an adult in good health.

J is TRBJ2-7 and V is TRBV6-5; TRBD2 aligns across 10 bases. Germline CDR1 is MNHEY and CDR2 is SVGAGI. The CDR3 has 14 amino acids. Unmatched junction bases numbered 3, after V lost 6 bases and J lost 1 base. The CDR3, as DNA: TGTGCCAGCAGACCGGGACTAGCGTCCTACGAGCAGTACTTC. Translation: CASRPGLASYEQYF.

The chain links TRBV19 to TRBJ1-5, with no clear D. The V gene lost 8 bases and the J gene lost 3 bases, with 8 bases spanning the gap. The V gene's germline CDR1 is LNHDA and CDR2 SQIVND (reference sequence). This CDR3 region has 12 residues. In DNA, the CDR3 is TGTGCCAGTTTGGGGTCCAATCAGCCCCAGCATTTT. Its protein product is CASLGSNQPQHF.

V usage is TRBV7-2 and J usage is TRBJ2-2, with 8 bases aligning to TRBD2. Trimming at V came to 4 bases and at J to 0 bases, leaving 13 bases not matched to a gene. CDR3 length: 19 amino acids. The germline V gene has CDR1 SGHTA and CDR2 FQGNSA. CDR3: CASSSRGVAGPPNTGELFF. The CDR3, as DNA: TGTGCCAGCAGCTCCCGGGGGGTAGCGGGACCGCCGAACACCGGGGAGCTGTTTTTT.

Here the CDR3 reads CASSLATVNTEAFF. CDR3 coding DNA: TGTGCCAGCAGCTTGGCGACAGTGAACACTGAAGCTTTCTTT. J is TRBJ1-1 and V is TRBV5-5; possible D gene TRBD1, 5 bases. Trimming pared 0 bases from V and 0 bases from J, leaving 6 bases between. Germline CDR1 SGHKS, CDR2 YYEKEE (reference sequence). The CDR3 totals 14 residues.

The chain has TRBV5-1 and TRBJ2-1; 11 bases align to TRBD2. Germline V gives CDR1 SGHRS, CDR2 YFSETQ. With V trimmed by 0 bases and J by 9 bases, 5 bases remained unmatched. This CDR3 spans 15 amino acids. The CDR3 protein is CASSLVSGRAVEQFF. For the CDR3, the DNA is TGCGCCAGCAGCTTGGTTAGCGGGAGGGCCGTTGAGCAGTTCTTC.

The CDR3 coding sequence is TGTGCCACTCGACAGGGGCTGGATCAGCCCCAGCATTTT. It codes for CATRQGLDQPQHF. V gene TRBV19 combines with J gene TRBJ1-5; 8 nucleotides align to TRBD1. The CDR3 extends over 13 amino acids. V was pared by 10 bases and J by 5 bases, with 7 bases of the junction left unmatched. Germline V gene lookup returns CDR1 LNHDA and CDR2 SQIVND (reference sequence). The full variable domain, its missing parts supplied by reference TRBV19 and TRBJ1-5, is DGGITQSPKYLFRKEGQNVTLSCEQNLNHDAMYWYRQDPGQGLRLIYYSQIVNDFQKGDIAEGYSVSREKKESFPLTVTSAQKNPTAFYLCATRQGLDQPQHFGDGTRLSIL.

The rearrangement uses TRBV28 and TRBJ1-5; the D gene is possibly TRBD1 (6 bases). Looked up from germline, CDR1 is MDHEN and CDR2 is SYDVKM. V lost 3 bases and J 4 bases, leaving 10 bases between the germline ends. The CDR3 extends over 14 amino acids. CDR3 residues: CASSFQGGNQPQHF. In DNA form, the CDR3 reads TGTGCCAGCAGTTTTCAAGGGGGAAATCAGCCCCAGCATTTT.

The genes are TRBV6-1 and TRBJ2-1; 11 bases map to TRBD2. The CDR3 is 15 amino acids. CDR1 and CDR2 from the germline V gene are MNHNS and SASEGT. The junction had 4 bases not matched to a gene; V was cut back by 2 bases and J by 7 bases. CDR3 nucleotides: TGTGCCAGCAGTGAACAACTAGCGGGAGTTAATGAGCAGTTCTTC. This codes for CASSEQLAGVNEQFF.

This clone has just one count. The chain has TRBV6-1 and TRBJ1-5, with D possibly TRBD1 on 5 matching bases. CDR3 length: 15 residues. Per the germline V gene, CDR1 is MNHNS and CDR2 is SASEGT. Trimming took 6 bases from V and 0 from J, leaving 12 bases between them. The CDR3 DNA is TGTGCCAGCAGGTCCGACAGTTATAGCAATCAGCCCCAGCATTTT. Its protein is CASRSDSYSNQPQHF.

V and J are TRBV5-1 and TRBJ1-6, with D perhaps TRBD1 (5 bases). There are 15 residues in the CDR3. In germline, CDR1 is SGHRS, CDR2 YFSETQ. Trimming stripped 7 bases from V and 2 bases from J, with 13 bases between. CDR3 residues: CASARGGTYNSPLHF. CDR3 DNA sequence: TGCGCCAGCGCCCGGGGGGGGACCTATAATTCACCCCTCCACTTT.

This chain links TRBV7-3 with TRBJ2-1; D is perhaps TRBD1 or TRBD2 (6 bases each). V lost 1 base, J lost 7 bases, and 14 bases lay in between. CDR1 and CDR2 (germline): SGHTA, FQGTGA. The CDR3 spans 15 residues. This CDR3 reads CASSLKGGLKNEQFF. The CDR3 DNA sequence: TGTGCCAGCAGCTTAAAGGGGGGCCTAAAAAATGAGCAGTTCTTC.

The chain carries TRBV2 and TRBJ1-2; D call uncertain. This CDR3 is 11 amino acids long. From germline, CDR1 is SNHLY and CDR2 FYNNEI. Deletions cut 4 bases from V and 3 bases from J, with 3 bases between. Written as DNA, the CDR3 is TGTGCCAGCAGTGTTGACTATGGCTACACCTTC. It specifies CASSVDYGYTF.

The chain links TRBV12-2 to TRBJ1-6. TRBV12-2 is assigned pseudogene status. The CDR3 is 17 residues long. CDR3 sequence (DNA): TGTGCAAGTCGCCCGCGGGGGGACAGTGGTGATAATTCACCCCTCCACTTT. It encodes CASRPRGDSGDNSPLHF.

The gene calls are TRBV2 and TRBJ1-6; 7 positions agree with TRBD1. V shed 4 bases and J 0 bases; nucleotides not matched to a gene: 3. CDR1 is SNHLY and CDR2 is FYNNEI in the germline V gene. The CDR3 sequence is 16 residues long. The CDR3 DNA sequence: TGTGCCAGCAGTGGACAGGGATTCTCCTATAATTCACCCCTCCACTTT. Protein product: CASSGQGFSYNSPLHF.

This chain uses TRBV18 with TRBJ2-3; D is possibly TRBD2 (5 bases). V lost 10 bases, J lost 3 bases, and 11 bases lay in between. Per the germline V gene, CDR1 is KGHSH and CDR2 is LQKENI. The CDR3 has 12 residues. CDR3 residues: CATGEITDTQYF. In DNA form, the CDR3 reads TGTGCCACTGGGGAGATTACAGATACGCAGTATTTT.

The chain joins TRBV5-1 to TRBJ2-3; no clear D. This CDR3 has 14 amino acids. V dropped 2 bases and J dropped 1 base, with 8 bases sitting between them. Germline CDR1 reads SGHRS; CDR2 reads YFSETQ. The CDR3 sequence is CASSLLRGTDTQYF. CDR3 DNA: TGCGCCAGCAGCTTACTCCGGGGCACAGATACGCAGTATTTT.

This chain links TRBV9 with TRBJ1-1; TRBD1 might be the D (5 bases). V lost 0 bases and J 6 bases, leaving 9 bases between the germline ends. There are 13 residues in the CDR3. CDR1 is SGDLS and CDR2 is YYNGEE in the germline V gene. The CDR3: CASSVGRGAEAFF. CDR3 in DNA: TGTGCCAGCAGCGTAGGAAGGGGCGCTGAAGCTTTCTTT.

The chain is built from TRBV6-4 and TRBJ2-1; D is uncertain. Trimming stripped 4 bases from V and 10 bases from J, with 14 bases between. From germline, CDR1 is MRHNA and CDR2 SNTAGT. The CDR3 has 13 residues. CDR3 amino acids: CASSAESYGEQFF. In nucleotides, the CDR3 is TGTGCCAGCAGTGCAGAGAGTTATGGGGAGCAGTTCTTC.

This chain uses TRBV27 with TRBJ1-6; a possible D gene is TRBD1 (6 bases). This CDR3 has 17 amino acids. V lost 3 bases and J 10 bases, leaving 22 bases between the germline ends. The germline V gene has CDR1 MNHEY and CDR2 SMNVEV (reference sequence). CDR3 sequence: CASSFIPATGGRSPLHF. CDR3 nucleotide sequence: TGTGCCAGCAGTTTTATCCCCGCGACAGGAGGTCGCTCACCCCTCCACTTT.

This clone was found once. The gene calls are TRBV10-3 and TRBJ1-5; no firm D call. CDR3 size: 15 residues. Per germline, CDR1 ENHRY and CDR2 SYGVKD. Trimming pared 2 bases from V and 1 base from J, leaving 9 bases between. CDR3 sequence (DNA): TGTGCCATCAGTGAGGGGCTGGAAAGCAATCAGCCCCAGCATTTT. Its protein product is CAISEGLESNQPQHF.

This rearrangement joins TRBV5-1 to TRBJ2-7; TRBD1 agrees at 9 bases. Per the germline V gene, CDR1 is SGHRS and CDR2 is YFSETQ. V lost 4 bases and J lost 7; bases outside the gene matches: 6. The CDR3 is 13 residues long. The CDR3 DNA is TGCGCCAGCAGCGGAGGGACAGGGTGGGAGCAGTACTTC. Translating it yields CASSGGTGWEQYF.

The chain combines TRBV9 with TRBJ1-1; no reliable D call. The CDR3 loop spans 15 amino acids. V was clipped by 0 bases and J by 5 bases, with 14 bases between them. Germline V gene data show CDR1 as SGDLS and CDR2 as YYNGEE. CDR3 in amino acids: CASSVARGGRTEAFF. The CDR3 region has the DNA TGTGCCAGCAGCGTAGCTCGAGGTGGAAGGACTGAAGCTTTCTTT.

This clone was found once. This rearrangement joins TRBV24-1 to TRBJ2-1; D not certain. V was trimmed by 5 bases and J by 6 bases, leaving 16 bases between them. The CDR3 spans 15 residues. Germline V CDR1 and CDR2: KGHDR, SFDVKD. The CDR3 DNA reads as TGTGCCACCAGTGCCCCACGGCGGCTAAGCAATGAGCAGTTCTTC. This encodes CATSAPRRLSNEQFF.

The rearrangement joins TRBV19 to TRBJ2-1, with 9 positions matching TRBD2. The CDR3 consists of 15 residues. V shed 2 bases and J 6 bases; nucleotides not matched to a gene: 5. The germline CDR1 and CDR2 sequences are LNHDA and SQIVND (reference sequence). The CDR3 nucleotides are TGTGCCAGTAGTATACTCCTAGCGGGAATCAATGAGCAGTTCTTC. Translated, it gives CASSILLAGINEQFF.

The chain has TRBV9 and TRBJ1-2; 7 nucleotides line up with TRBD1. J was trimmed by 3 bases and V by 3 bases; bases with no gene match: 8. The CDR3 consists of 15 residues. CDR1 and CDR2 (germline): SGDLS, YYNGEE. The CDR3 loop reads CASSALRGLDYGYTF. The DNA for the CDR3 is TGTGCCAGCAGCGCCCTAAGGGGGCTTGACTATGGCTACACCTTC.

This chain links TRBV7-6 with TRBJ2-4; perhaps TRBD1 as D (6 bases). The CDR3 is made up of 20 amino acids. Germline assignment: CDR1 SGHVS and CDR2 FNYEAQ. V was trimmed by 2 bases and J by 3 bases, leaving 26 bases between them. The CDR3 reads CASSLRAPKAGATGKNIQYF. Here the CDR3 DNA reads TGTGCCAGCAGCTTACGGGCCCCGAAGGCAGGGGCAACAGGCAAAAACATTCAGTACTTC. Variable domain in full (rest from reference TRBV7-6 and TRBJ2-4): GAGVSQSPRYKVTKRGQDVALRCDPISGHVSLYWYRQALGQGPEFLTYFNYEAQQDKSGLPNDRFSAERPEGSISTLTIQRTEQRDSAMYRCASSLRAPKAGATGKNIQYFGAGTRLSVL.

The chain couples TRBV7-2 to TRBJ1-3, with unresolved D. CDR3 length: 16 amino acids. Trimming took 1 base from V and 2 from J, leaving 12 bases between them. Germline loops: CDR1 SGHTA, CDR2 FQGNSA. The CDR3 sequence is CASSLEGVSPGNTIYF. CDR3 sequence (DNA): TGTGCCAGCAGCTTAGAGGGCGTTAGCCCTGGAAACACCATATATTTT.

V is TRBV30 and J is TRBJ1-2; 7 bases agree with TRBD1. Germline CDR1 and CDR2: GTSNPN and SVGIG (reference sequence). The J segment lost 4 bases and the V segment lost 3 bases, leaving 14 bases of the junction unmatched. This CDR3 has 16 amino acids. This chain's CDR3 is CAWSNLATGTSYGYTF. CDR3 in DNA: TGTGCCTGGAGCAACCTCGCGACAGGGACCTCCTATGGCTACACCTTC.

J is TRBJ1-6 and V is TRBV11-3; D gene ambiguous. Trimming pared 5 bases from V and 10 bases from J, leaving 18 bases between. This CDR3 region has 15 residues. Germline CDR1 and CDR2: SGHNT and YENEEA. The CDR3 DNA follows: TGTGCCAGCAGCCCCATGGGCAAGCTGGGCTCACCCCTCCACTTT. Translation: CASSPMGKLGSPLHF. Full variable domain (outside the CDR3, taken from reference TRBV11-3 and TRBJ1-6): EAGVVQSPRYKIIEKKQPVAFWCNPISGHNTLYWYLQNLGQGPELLIRYENEEAVDDSQLPKDRFSAERLKGVDSTLKIQPAELGDSAVYLCASSPMGKLGSPLHFGNGTRLTVT.